The 15 T cell receptor beta chains presented below share a single source sample, sequenced in a study of T cells after yellow fever vaccination. One entry per CDR3 protein results from TCRdb running MiXCR on the 5' RACE reads. The table has roughly 320,000 distinct CDR3 sequences, about 10% seen once. The sequenced sample was CD4+ T cells sorted from PBMCs, obtained 45 days after the yellow fever booster vaccination. These receptors were taken from a man between 18 and 35 years old who received the YFV17D yellow fever vaccine.

This clonotype came up many times. The chain joins TRBV5-1 to TRBJ2-1; D is undetermined. The V gene's germline CDR1 is SGHRS and CDR2 YFSETQ. This CDR3 has 14 residues. Trimming stripped 8 bases from V and 5 bases from J, with 17 bases between. The CDR3 reads CASSLGSRDNEQFF. The CDR3 coding sequence is TGCGCCAGTAGCCTGGGAAGTAGGGACAATGAGCAGTTCTTC. The complete variable domain, with remaining parts taken from reference TRBV5-1 and TRBJ2-1, reads KAGVTQTPRYLIKTRGQQVTLSCSPISGHRSVSWYQQTPGQGLQFLFEYFSETQRNKGNFPGRFSGRQFSNSRSEMNVSTLELGDSALYLCASSLGSRDNEQFFGPGTRLTVL.

The V and J genes are TRBV30 and TRBJ1-1; 8 bases are shared with TRBD1. The CDR3 spans 12 residues. Germline CDR1 and CDR2: GTSNPN and SVGIG (reference sequence). The V and J ends lost 7 bases and 4 bases, in that order; junction bases with no gene match: 5. For the CDR3, the DNA is TGTGCCTTGGACAGGGCTGCCACTGAAGCTTTCTTT. Its translation is CALDRAATEAFF.

The chain uses TRBV20-1 and TRBJ2-7; D is unclear. The CDR3 consists of 12 residues. CDR1 is DFQATT and CDR2 is SNEGSKA in the germline V gene (reference sequence). V was trimmed by 3 bases and J by 2 bases, leaving 8 bases between them. The CDR3 nucleotides are TGCAGTGCTAGTCGGTCAGCCTACGAGCAGTACGTC. This translates into CSASRSAYEQYV.

The chain is built from TRBV6-6 and TRBJ1-6, with unresolved D. The germline V gene encodes CDR1 MNHNY and CDR2 SVGAGI (reference sequence). This CDR3 is 15 amino acids long. V lost 6 bases and J 2 bases, leaving 11 bases between the germline ends. DNA for the CDR3: TGTGCCAGCAGCAGGCCACCTACCTATAATTCACCCCTCCACTTT. Amino acid sequence: CASSRPPTYNSPLHF.

The chain is built from TRBV12-5 and TRBJ1-3; possible D gene TRBD1, 6 bases. V was shortened by 7 bases and J by 7 bases, with 11 bases between the two germline ends. Germline V gives CDR1 LGHNT, CDR2 FRNRAP. The CDR3 has 12 residues. The DNA of the CDR3 is TGTGCTAGTGCCCAAGGGGGTAACACCATATATTTT. It translates to CASAQGGNTIYF.

In its sample, this clonotype was seen a few times. J is TRBJ1-1 and V is TRBV2; 11 bases are a match to TRBD1. CDR3 length equals 17 residues. Germline loops: CDR1 SNHLY, CDR2 FYNNEI. With 0 bases clipped from V and 5 bases from J, the junction kept 8 bases outside the gene matches. CDR3 sequence reads: CASSEAPGTGGKTEAFF. For the CDR3, the DNA is TGTGCCAGCAGTGAAGCGCCGGGGACAGGGGGTAAGACTGAAGCTTTCTTT.

Ten or more counts support this clonotype. Here the CDR3 DNA reads TGCAGTGCTAGTAACTATGTCGACGGGGAGCTGTTTTTT. It translates to CSASNYVDGELFF. The chain is built from TRBV20-1 and TRBJ2-2; D unclear. The CDR3 is 13 amino acids. CDR1 DFQATT and CDR2 SNEGSKA come from the germline V gene (reference sequence). Trimming stripped 3 bases from V and 7 bases from J, with 12 bases between.

This clonotype was seen more than once but under ten times. The CDR3 loop reads CASSLVGTGLDEQFF. For the CDR3, the DNA is TGTGCCAGCAGCTTAGTTGGGACAGGGTTGGATGAGCAGTTCTTC. This sequence joins TRBV7-2 and TRBJ2-1; 9 bases fit TRBD1. Germline V gene sequence: CDR1 SGHTA, CDR2 FQGNSA. CDR3 length equals 15 residues. V lost 1 base, J lost 8 bases, and 6 bases stayed unmatched.

This clonotype was found a few times. V gene TRBV4-1 combines with J gene TRBJ1-5; D is undetermined. Looked up from germline, CDR1 is MGHRA and CDR2 is YSYEKL. Trimming left V 0 bases short and J 6 bases short, with 15 bases between. The CDR3 is made up of 16 amino acids. This CDR3 is CASSQEGYQRSQPQHF. The CDR3 DNA follows: TGCGCCAGCAGCCAAGAGGGGTATCAGAGAAGTCAGCCCCAGCATTTT.

V and J are TRBV4-1 and TRBJ2-3, with D perhaps TRBD2 (6 bases). The CDR3 has 17 residues. Trimming shortened V by 1 base and J by 8 bases, and 22 bases separated the two germline ends. CDR1 and CDR2 from the germline V gene are MGHRA and YSYEKL. DNA of the CDR3: TGCGCCAGCAGCCAAGTCCTAGGAGGGTCCAGGAAGGGTACGCAGTATTTT. Amino acids: CASSQVLGGSRKGTQYF.

This clonotype was seen more than once but under ten times. The CDR3 spells CASSLWSGSEAFF. CDR3 coding DNA: TGCGCCAGCAGCTTGTGGTCCGGATCTGAAGCTTTCTTT. This chain uses TRBV5-1 with TRBJ1-1; no clear D. The CDR3 length is 13 residues. Germline V lookup: CDR1 SGHRS, CDR2 YFSETQ. The V gene lost 1 base and the J gene lost 6 bases, with 10 bases spanning the gap.

In DNA, the CDR3 is TGTGCCAGCAGCCCCGGGACAGTAAATTCACCCCTCCACTTT. Its protein product is CASSPGTVNSPLHF. The chain uses TRBV5-4 and TRBJ1-6, with 7 nucleotides matching TRBD1. The CDR3 has 14 amino acids. Trimming removed 4 bases from V and 7 bases from J; junction bases left unmatched: 5. CDR1 is SGHNT and CDR2 is YYREEE in the germline V gene (reference sequence). Full variable domain (outside the CDR3, taken from reference TRBV5-4 and TRBJ1-6): ETGVTQSPTHLIKTRGQQVTLRCSSQSGHNTVSWYQQALGQGPQFIFQYYREEENGRGNFPPRFSGLQFPNYSSELNVNALELDDSALYLCASSPGTVNSPLHFGNGTRLTVT.

This chain joins TRBV7-9 and TRBJ2-5; no definite D call. Germline CDR1 SEHNR, CDR2 FQNEAQ (reference sequence). Trimming removed 1 base at V and 5 bases at J, with 5 bases between. The CDR3 is 12 amino acids. The DNA of the CDR3 is TGTGCCAGCAGCTTAGTGGATGAGACCCAGTACTTC. Protein: CASSLVDETQYF.

This clonotype was seen ten or more times. This rearrangement joins TRBV7-2 to TRBJ2-5; 9 bases are a match to TRBD2. The germline gives CDR1 SGHTA, CDR2 FQGNSA. The trim removed 1 base at V and 5 bases at J, leaving 14 bases unmatched. This CDR3 comprises 18 residues. The CDR3 sequence is CASSLGGASGAPRETQYF. The DNA for the CDR3 is TGTGCCAGCAGCTTAGGCGGTGCTAGCGGGGCCCCTCGGGAGACCCAGTACTTC.

This clonotype was seen a few times. The CDR3 spells CASSLLGAGYGYTF. The DNA for the CDR3 is TGTGCCAGCAGCTTGTTGGGCGCGGGCTATGGCTACACCTTC. V is TRBV5-6 and J is TRBJ1-2; D unresolved. Looked up from germline, CDR1 is SGHDT and CDR2 is YYEEEE. CDR3 length: 14 amino acids. Trimming cost V 1 base and J 4 bases, with 11 bases left between them.